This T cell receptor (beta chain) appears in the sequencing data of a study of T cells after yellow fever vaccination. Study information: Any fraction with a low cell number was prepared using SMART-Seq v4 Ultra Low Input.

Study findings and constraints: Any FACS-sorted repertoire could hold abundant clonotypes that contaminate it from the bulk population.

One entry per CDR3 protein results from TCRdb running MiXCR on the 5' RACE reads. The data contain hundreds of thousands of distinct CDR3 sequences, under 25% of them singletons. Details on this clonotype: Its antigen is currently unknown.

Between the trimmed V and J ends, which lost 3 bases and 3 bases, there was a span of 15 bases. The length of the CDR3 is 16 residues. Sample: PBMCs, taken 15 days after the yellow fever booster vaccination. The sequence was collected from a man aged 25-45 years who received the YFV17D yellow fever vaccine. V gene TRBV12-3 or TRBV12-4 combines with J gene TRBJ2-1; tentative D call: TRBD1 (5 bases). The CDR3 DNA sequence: TGTGCCAGCAGTTTTGGGGTAGACAGCCTCTACAATGAGCAGTTCTTC. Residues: CASSFGVDSLYNEQFF.